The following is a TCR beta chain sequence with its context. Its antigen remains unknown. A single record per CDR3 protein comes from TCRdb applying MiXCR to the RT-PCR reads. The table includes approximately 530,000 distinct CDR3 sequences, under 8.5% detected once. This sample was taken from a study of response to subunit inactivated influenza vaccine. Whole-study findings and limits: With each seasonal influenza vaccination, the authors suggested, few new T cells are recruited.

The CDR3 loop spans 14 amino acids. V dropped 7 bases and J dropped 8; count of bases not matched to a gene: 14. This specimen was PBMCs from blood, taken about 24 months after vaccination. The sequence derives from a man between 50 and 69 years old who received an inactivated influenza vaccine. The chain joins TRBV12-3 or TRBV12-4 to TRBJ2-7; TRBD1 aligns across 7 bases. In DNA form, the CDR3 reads TGTGCCAGCACCCCTGACAGGGCCCTCGTGAAGCAGTACTTC. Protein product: CASTPDRALVKQYF.